The source of this T cell receptor beta chain is a study of T cells in Graves' hyperthyroidism and ophthalmopathy. Study findings and constraints: Ophthalmopathy and stable hyperthyroidism were told apart by a 13 V-J model.

TCR beta CDR3 regions were amplified from RNA transcripts. In the first-round RT-PCR of the TCR CDR3, the HTBI primer set was used. TCRdb re-derived calls from the multiplex PCR reads in MiXCR, one entry per CDR3 protein. The sample has 600,000 or so distinct CDR3 sequences; about 14% are singletons. Comments on this clonotype: The antigen is undetermined.

The CDR3 totals 15 residues. V lost 4 bases and J lost 1, with 13 bases in between. CDR1 is SGHNT, CDR2 YENEEA, per germline. Under 3 months was the duration of disease in ophthalmopathy patients, who also had a Clinical Activity Score of at least 3 and a NOSPECS grade of at least 4. Sequencing was carried out using blood. This chain connects TRBV11-3 to TRBJ1-1; tentatively, D is TRBD1 (5 bases). The TCR originated in a woman under 30 with Graves' ophthalmopathy. Here the CDR3 reads CASSSHQGPNTEAFF. The CDR3 region has the DNA TGTGCCAGCAGCTCTCACCAGGGCCCGAACACTGAAGCTTTCTTT.